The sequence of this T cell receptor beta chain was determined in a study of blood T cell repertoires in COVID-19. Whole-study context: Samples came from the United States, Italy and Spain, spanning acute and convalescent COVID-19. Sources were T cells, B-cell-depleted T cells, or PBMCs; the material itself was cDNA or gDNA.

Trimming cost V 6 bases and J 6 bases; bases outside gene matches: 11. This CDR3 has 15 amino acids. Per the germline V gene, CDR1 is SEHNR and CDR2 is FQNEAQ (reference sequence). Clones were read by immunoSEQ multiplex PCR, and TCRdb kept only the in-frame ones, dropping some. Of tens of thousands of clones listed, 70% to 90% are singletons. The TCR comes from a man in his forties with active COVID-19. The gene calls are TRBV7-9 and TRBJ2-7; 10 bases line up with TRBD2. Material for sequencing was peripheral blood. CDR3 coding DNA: TGTGCCAGCAGACACACCGGGACTAGCGACATCGAGCAGTACTTC. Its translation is CASRHTGTSDIEQYF.